Following are 16 T cell receptor beta chains from one sample sequenced in a study of blood T cells in healthy people across ages. Together with a sample-barcoded 5' primer, a J-beta primer mix was included in a second PCR lasting about 6 to 11 cycles. TCRdb re-derived calls from the 5' RACE reads in MiXCR, one entry per CDR3 protein. The sample has under 1 million distinct CDR3 sequences; 40% to 50% are singletons. Sequencing used blood. The source is a man in his 60s in good health.

This clonotype was picked up one time. This may be a read error, as it is one base from a much larger clone. The rearrangement links TRBV6-2 or TRBV6-3 to TRBJ1-5; D remains unclear. CDR3 length: 14 amino acids. Germline V gene sequence: CDR1 MNHEY, CDR2 SVGEGT. The CDR3 reads CVSKPNSYNQPQHF. DNA for the CDR3: TGTGTCAGCAAACCAAACAGCTACAATCAGCCCCAGCATTTT.

The chain uses TRBV11-3 and TRBJ2-1, with 7 bases identical to TRBD2. CDR3 length: 17 residues. The germline V gene has CDR1 SGHNT and CDR2 YENEEA. J gave up 0 bases and V 0 bases, and 5 bases lay outside the gene matches. In DNA, the CDR3 is TGTGCCAGCAGCTTAGAGCCAGCGGGGAGCTCCTACAATGAGCAGTTCTTC. It translates to CASSLEPAGSSYNEQFF.

The rearrangement uses TRBV29-1 and TRBJ1-1; 7 bases fit TRBD1. J was trimmed by 2 bases and V by 5 bases; bases with no gene match: 11. The CDR3 spans 15 residues. Germline CDR1 reads SQVTM; CDR2 reads ANQGSEA. CDR3 loop: CSVRVTGRINTEAFF. CDR3 DNA: TGCAGCGTTAGAGTGACAGGGAGGATAAACACTGAAGCTTTCTTT.

The chain links TRBV20-1 to TRBJ2-7, with no clear D. Germline CDR1 reads DFQATT; CDR2 reads SNEGSKA (reference sequence). V was cut by 3 bases and J by 3 bases, with 9 bases left in between. The CDR3 is 12 residues long. The CDR3 DNA follows: TGCAGTGCTAGTCGGCAGAACTACGAGCAGTACTTC. Translating it yields CSASRQNYEQYF.

This clonotype was seen a handful of times. V and J are TRBV5-6 and TRBJ2-5; 8 nucleotides align to TRBD2. Per the germline V gene, CDR1 is SGHDT and CDR2 is YYEEEE. V trimming: 3 bases; J trimming: 2 bases; junction bases outside the gene matches: 15. This CDR3 spans 18 amino acids. The DNA of the CDR3 is TGTGCCAGCAGCTCGGCGGGGGGTAGAGGACGGATGCAAGAGACCCAGTACTTC. Translating gives CASSSAGGRGRMQETQYF.

The rearrangement links TRBV5-6 to TRBJ1-1; D is unresolved. Germline V gene sequence: CDR1 SGHDT, CDR2 YYEEEE. The CDR3 contains 14 residues. The V gene lost 5 bases and the J gene lost 4 bases, with 15 bases spanning the gap. This CDR3 is CASRLRGGGTEAFF. The CDR3 DNA reads as TGTGCCAGCAGATTACGTGGAGGCGGCACTGAAGCTTTCTTT.

The DNA of the CDR3 is TGTGCCAGCAGTCCGGGACAGGGCGGCACAGATACGCAGTATTTT. Its translation: CASSPGQGGTDTQYF. This chain uses TRBV12-3 or TRBV12-4 with TRBJ2-3; 9 bases agree with TRBD1. After removal of 5 bases from V and 1 base from J, the junction contained 4 bases not matched to a gene. This CDR3 spans 15 amino acids.

The chain has TRBV27 and TRBJ2-7, with a weak D call TRBD1 (6 bases). The CDR3 contains 16 residues. Germline-derived CDR1 and CDR2 are MNHEY and SMNVEV (reference sequence). The V end lost 2 bases, the J end lost 2 bases, and 16 bases lay between the germline ends. Here the CDR3 reads CASSLGGRDAAYEQYF. The CDR3 coding sequence is TGTGCCAGCAGTTTAGGGGGCCGGGACGCAGCCTACGAGCAGTACTTC.

The chain joins TRBV4-2 to TRBJ1-4, with D tentatively TRBD1 (5 bases). Germline V lookup: CDR1 LGHNA, CDR2 YNFKEQ. V lost 0 bases to trimming and J lost 2 bases, with 13 bases between them. The CDR3 totals 17 residues. CDR3 sequence reads: CASSQDGRGRTNEKLFF. DNA of the CDR3: TGTGCCAGCAGCCAAGATGGGAGGGGCCGGACTAATGAAAAACTGTTTTTT.

This clonotype was detected many times. The chain employs TRBV12-3 or TRBV12-4 and TRBJ2-7, with D possibly matching TRBD2 (5 bases). Trimming took off 3 bases at V and 3 bases at J, with 15 bases between the two ends. This CDR3 is 15 amino acids long. The CDR3: CASSLRRSPIYEQYF. The CDR3 coding sequence is TGTGCCAGCAGTTTGCGGAGGAGTCCTATCTACGAGCAGTACTTC.

In its sample, this clonotype was seen many times. The rearrangement links TRBV20-1 to TRBJ2-3; possible D gene TRBD2, 5 bases. This CDR3 spans 15 amino acids. V gave up 0 bases and J gave up 1 base, with 11 bases separating them. Looked up from germline, CDR1 is DFQATT and CDR2 is SNEGSKA (reference sequence). In DNA form, the CDR3 reads TGCAGTGCTAGAGAATCCAGCGGAGGCACAGATACGCAGTATTTT. Translation gives CSARESSGGTDTQYF.

This clonotype was seen a handful of times. This CDR3 reads CASSLDGYNEQYF. CDR3 sequence (DNA): TGTGCCAGCAGCTTAGACGGTTACAATGAGCAGTACTTC. V and J are TRBV13 and TRBJ2-5; no reliable D call. The CDR3 runs to 13 residues. Germline CDR1 and CDR2: PRHDT and FYEKMQ (reference sequence). V lost 1 base to trimming and J lost 11 bases, with 14 bases between them. The whole variable domain, filled in from reference TRBV13 and TRBJ2-5, reads AAGVIQSPRHLIKEKRETATLKCYPIPRHDTVYWYQQGPGQDPQFLISFYEKMQSDKGSIPDRFSAQQFSDYHSELNMSSLELGDSALYFCASSLDGYNEQYFGPGTRLLVL.

This clonotype came up once. V usage is TRBV2 and J usage is TRBJ2-7; TRBD1 matches 10 bases. The CDR3 has 15 residues. The V and J ends lost 8 bases and 6 bases, in that order; junction bases with no gene match: 13. Germline loops: CDR1 SNHLY, CDR2 FYNNEI. The DNA of the CDR3 is TGTGCCAGCTATGACAGGGGGCGCAGGGGAAGCGAGCAGTACTTC. This encodes CASYDRGRRGSEQYF.

This clonotype appeared a few times. This chain joins TRBV27 and TRBJ2-7, with 9 bases lining up with TRBD1. This CDR3 is 15 amino acids long. Germline CDR1 and CDR2: MNHEY and SMNVEV (reference sequence). The V segment lost 2 bases and the J segment 4 bases; nucleotides outside the gene matches: 6. The CDR3 reads CASSLGATGGYEQYF. The CDR3 DNA reads TGTGCCAGCAGTTTAGGGGCGACAGGGGGATACGAGCAGTACTTC.

In the case of this clonotype: Just one base apart from a much larger clone, this may be a read error. The chain combines TRBV12-3 or TRBV12-4 with TRBJ2-5; D uncertain. The closer fit of TRBJ2-7 to the DNA end suggests the J call may be wrong. The CDR3 sequence is 14 residues long. CDR3 DNA: TGTGCCAGCAGTGCGGACGGAACCCTGGACGAGCAGTACTTC. Translating gives CASSADGTLDEQYF.

This clonotype was seen only once. The chain carries TRBV6-1 and TRBJ2-3; TRBD1 agrees at 8 bases. Trimming removed 6 bases from V and 2 bases from J; junction bases left unmatched: 10. The length of the CDR3 is 16 residues. Per germline, CDR1 MNHNS and CDR2 SASEGT. CDR3 coding DNA: TGTGCCAGCAGGCCCGGGACAGGAAGAATCACAGATACGCAGTATTTT. This encodes CASRPGTGRITDTQYF.